This T cell receptor (beta chain) was sequenced for a study of blood T cell repertoires in COVID-19. Study information: PBMCs, B-cell-depleted T cells, or T cells provided the cDNA or gDNA that made up the material.

CDR3 length: 16 residues. Germline-derived CDR1 and CDR2 are LGHDT and YNNKEL (reference sequence). J was trimmed by 5 bases and V by 0 bases; bases with no gene match: 5. TCRdb's copy holds only in-frame clones and misses some; the assay was immunoSEQ multiplex PCR. The repertoire holds about 180,000 clones, with approximately 80% as singletons. Sequenced input: peripheral blood. The origin of this receptor is a human donor in a cohort sampled during active COVID-19. The rearrangement links TRBV3-1 (or the pseudogene TRBV3-2) to TRBJ2-5; 11 bases line up with TRBD2. The CDR3 DNA reads as TGTGCCAGCAGCCAAGAACCTAGCGGGAGGTTGGAGACCCAGTACTTC. This gives the protein CASSQEPSGRLETQYF.